This passage covers 32 T cell receptor beta chains from one sample sequenced in a study of T cell responses to AZD1222 COVID-19 vaccine. Some clones are missing from TCRdb's copy, which holds only in-frame ones; the method was immunoSEQ multiplex PCR. The sample has 90,000 to 150,000 clones, roughly 88% seen once. The source was peripheral blood, collected on day 0 of AZD1222 vaccination. Source of these receptors: an adult in good health.

The V gene is TRBV12-5, the J gene TRBJ1-5, with a possible D match to TRBD1 (5 bases). Germline CDR1 and CDR2: LGHNT and FRNRAP. Trimming removed 6 bases from V and 4 bases from J, with 16 bases in between. CDR3 length: 15 residues. The CDR3 nucleotides read TGTGCTAGTGGCCCTCGAGGGGCGGAAAATCAGCCCCAGCATTTT. This codes for CASGPRGAENQPQHF.

A few counts support this clone. CDR3 bases: TGTGCCAGCAGTTACCTGGGGGCGCAAGGTCCGGTAACTGAAGCTTTCTTT. Translating gives CASSYLGAQGPVTEAFF. The rearrangement uses TRBV6-2 or TRBV6-3 and TRBJ1-1; D might be TRBD1 (6 bases). The CDR3 length is 17 residues. Trimming removed 2 bases from V and 5 bases from J, with 21 bases in between. Germline V CDR1 and CDR2: MNHEY, SVGEGT.

The chain couples TRBV6-6 to TRBJ1-5; 7 bases agree with TRBD1. This CDR3 contains 14 residues. Germline loops: CDR1 MNHNY, CDR2 SVGAGI (reference sequence). V was pared by 5 bases and J by 11 bases, with 12 bases of the junction left unmatched. CDR3 DNA: TGTGCCAGCAGTGGAGCGACAGGGACCCCGTCCCAGCATTTT. Translated: CASSGATGTPSQHF.

The V and J genes are TRBV9 and TRBJ1-3; D remains unclear. Germline lookup yields CDR1 SGDLS and CDR2 YYNGEE. The CDR3 contains 15 residues. V was clipped by 4 bases and J by 0 bases, with 11 bases between them. As DNA, the CDR3 is TGTGCCAGCAGCACCACAGTAGGCTCTGGAAACACCATATATTTT. Translating it yields CASSTTVGSGNTIYF.

This clone has a handful of counts. The chain joins TRBV10-2 to TRBJ2-3; the match to TRBD2 covers 8 bases. CDR1 is WSHSY, CDR2 SAAADI, per germline. This CDR3 is 15 amino acids long. V was clipped by 2 bases and J by 11 bases; unmatched bases: 12. CDR3 in DNA: TGCGCCAGCAGTGAGGGCAGAGCGCGGGGGACTAGGCAGTATTTT. This gives the protein CASSEGRARGTRQYF.

V and J are TRBV27 and TRBJ1-1; 7 positions agree with TRBD1. J was trimmed by 5 bases and V by 3 bases; bases with no gene match: 15. Germline CDR1 reads MNHEY; CDR2 reads SMNVEV (reference sequence). The CDR3 contains 17 residues. CDR3 DNA sequence: TGTGCCAGCAGTTTCTCATTCGACAGGGACGGGAGAACTGAAGCTTTCTTT. It specifies CASSFSFDRDGRTEAFF.

The V call is TRBV3-1 (or the pseudogene TRBV3-2), the J call TRBJ2-7; D uncertain. Germline CDR1 LGHDT, CDR2 YNNKEL (reference sequence). The CDR3 totals 16 residues. Trimming pared 3 bases from V and 2 bases from J, leaving 17 bases between. This CDR3 is CASSQSFQRPTYEQYF. The CDR3 DNA is TGTGCCAGCAGCCAGTCGTTTCAGAGGCCTACCTACGAGCAGTACTTC.

The V call is TRBV5-6, the J call TRBJ1-2; tentative D call: TRBD1 (6 bases). CDR1 is SGHDT and CDR2 is YYEEEE in the germline V gene. The CDR3 runs to 14 residues. Trimming shortened V by 0 bases and J by 4 bases, and 10 bases separated the two germline ends. The DNA of the CDR3 is TGTGCCAGCAGCTTGGCTACAGGGACCTATGGCTACACCTTC. Translation: CASSLATGTYGYTF. Looking up the rest from reference TRBV5-6 and TRBJ1-2 gives the full variable domain: DAGVTQSPTHLIKTRGQQVTLRCSPKSGHDTVSWYQQALGQGPQFIFQYYEEEERQRGNFPDRFSGHQFPNYSSELNVNALLLGDSALYLCASSLATGTYGYTFGSGTRLTVV.

This clone was recorded once. The chain recombines TRBV6-5 with TRBJ1-5; D is undetermined. The CDR3 spans 15 residues. Deletions cut 8 bases from V and 0 bases from J, with 14 bases between. Looked up from germline, CDR1 is MNHEY and CDR2 is SVGAGI. The CDR3 region is CASRYGSYSNQPQHF. The DNA for the CDR3 is TGTGCCAGCCGGTACGGCAGTTATAGCAATCAGCCCCAGCATTTT.

This rearrangement joins TRBV6-5 to TRBJ1-2; D not certain. The CDR3 is 13 residues long. Germline values: CDR1 MNHEY, CDR2 SVGAGI. Trimming took 6 bases from V and 4 from J, leaving 12 bases between them. CDR3 region: CASSPIGGYGYTF. In nucleotides, the CDR3 is TGTGCCAGCAGCCCCATCGGAGGCTATGGCTACACCTTC.

The rearrangement uses TRBV3-1 (or the pseudogene TRBV3-2) and TRBJ1-5, with D possibly TRBD1 on 5 matching bases. Looked up from germline, CDR1 is LGHDT and CDR2 is YNNKEL (reference sequence). The CDR3 runs to 14 residues. Trimming pared 6 bases from V and 2 bases from J, leaving 11 bases between. The CDR3 region has the DNA TGTGCCAGCAGTGGGGGATGGGGCAATCAGCCCCAGCATTTT. As protein: CASSGGWGNQPQHF.

This chain uses TRBV9 with TRBJ1-2, with TRBD1 as a possible D gene (6 bases). Per germline, CDR1 SGDLS and CDR2 YYNGEE. Deletions cut 0 bases from V and 4 bases from J, with 10 bases between. This CDR3 region has 14 residues. DNA of the CDR3: TGTGCCAGCAGCGTAGACCCAGGGGCCTATGGCTACACCTTC. It specifies CASSVDPGAYGYTF.

This clone was picked up one time. The chain couples TRBV12-3 or TRBV12-4 to TRBJ1-2, with no clear D. The CDR3 totals 13 residues. Trimming removed 3 bases at V and 5 bases at J, with 10 bases between. Here the CDR3 DNA reads TGTGCCAGCAGTTTGCAGGAAGGATATGGCTACACCTTC. Translating it yields CASSLQEGYGYTF.

The genes are TRBV25-1 and TRBJ1-1, with unresolved D. Germline V gene sequence: CDR1 MGHDK, CDR2 SYGVNS. V lost 6 bases, J lost 0 bases, and 8 bases lay in between. CDR3 length equals 13 residues. CDR3 residues: CASRDDMNTEAFF. In nucleotides, the CDR3 is TGTGCCAGCAGAGACGACATGAACACTGAAGCTTTCTTT.

This clone showed up just once. Other DNA sequences within the sample encode an identical CDR3. This rearrangement joins TRBV18 to TRBJ2-7; TRBD2 might be the D (6 bases). Trimming took 1 base from V and 4 from J, leaving 8 bases between them. This CDR3 has 13 residues. Germline V lookup: CDR1 KGHSH, CDR2 LQKENI. The CDR3 here is CASSPLGGYEQYF. The CDR3 DNA sequence: TGTGCCAGCTCACCACTGGGGGGTTACGAGCAGTACTTC.

The V call is TRBV6-2 or TRBV6-3, the J call TRBJ2-2; D gene ambiguous. The CDR3 is 14 residues long. CDR1 is MNHEY and CDR2 is SVGEGT in the germline V gene. V lost 2 bases, J lost 5 bases, and 9 bases lay in between. The CDR3 nucleotides are TGTGCCAGCAGTTACCGCCGGGTAACCGGGGAGCTGTTTTTT. Protein sequence: CASSYRRVTGELFF.

In its sample, this clone was seen a few times. This chain links TRBV7-9 with TRBJ2-2; possible D gene TRBD1, 6 bases. Germline values: CDR1 SEHNR, CDR2 FQNEAQ (reference sequence). V was shortened by 3 bases and J by 3 bases, with 20 bases between the two germline ends. The CDR3 is made up of 18 amino acids. This CDR3 is CASSFPIGGFADTGELFF. The CDR3 coding sequence is TGTGCCAGCAGCTTCCCTATAGGGGGTTTTGCAGACACCGGGGAGCTGTTTTTT.

CDR3 bases: TGTGCCAGCAGCTCCACTGCGGGGGACAAAAGCACAGATACGCAGTATTTT. As protein: CASSSTAGDKSTDTQYF. The chain combines TRBV11-3 with TRBJ2-3; a possible D gene is TRBD2 (7 bases). CDR3 length: 17 residues. Per germline, CDR1 SGHNT and CDR2 YENEEA. V lost 4 bases to trimming and J lost 0 bases, with 17 bases between them.

This sequence joins TRBV18 and TRBJ2-5; the D is unclear. The CDR3 covers 13 residues. V shed 3 bases and J shed 0 bases, with 5 bases lying between them. From germline, CDR1 is KGHSH and CDR2 LQKENI. The CDR3: CASSPLYQETQYF. The CDR3 coding sequence is TGTGCCAGCTCACCCTTGTACCAAGAGACCCAGTACTTC.

V gene TRBV6-5 combines with J gene TRBJ2-7; weak D call: TRBD2 (6 bases). The CDR3 consists of 15 residues. Germline V gives CDR1 MNHEY, CDR2 SVGAGI. V lost 6 bases, J lost 3 bases, and 18 bases lay in between. CDR3 amino acids: CASRTLGGLHYEQYF. In DNA form, the CDR3 reads TGTGCCAGCAGGACCCTTGGAGGGCTCCACTACGAGCAGTACTTC.

The genes are TRBV6-1 and TRBJ1-1; TRBD1 might be the D (5 bases). The CDR3 consists of 16 residues. CDR1 and CDR2 (germline): MNHNS, SASEGT. V dropped 4 bases and J dropped 2 bases, with 17 bases sitting between them. CDR3 residues: CASSVGAGRANTEAFF. Here the CDR3 DNA reads TGTGCCAGCAGTGTAGGGGCGGGAAGGGCCAACACTGAAGCTTTCTTT.

This chain links TRBV9 with TRBJ1-2; D unresolved. Germline V gene data show CDR1 as SGDLS and CDR2 as YYNGEE. The CDR3 covers 15 residues. V was cut by 2 bases and J by 5 bases, with 16 bases left in between. The CDR3 region has the DNA TGTGCCAGCAGCGTGGGTTCTGAGGTTGGGTATGGCTACACCTTC. Its translation: CASSVGSEVGYGYTF.

The V gene is TRBV6-5, the J gene TRBJ1-4; D ambiguous. The germline V gene has CDR1 MNHEY and CDR2 SVGAGI. There are 15 residues in the CDR3. The V end lost 8 bases, the J end lost 4 bases, and 17 bases lay between the germline ends. The CDR3 sequence is CASSNSWELNEKLFF. The CDR3 DNA is TGTGCCAGCTCCAACTCCTGGGAACTTAATGAAAAACTGTTTTTT.

The V gene is TRBV19, the J gene TRBJ1-1, with TRBD1 matching over 7 bases. Germline lookup yields CDR1 LNHDA and CDR2 SQIVND (reference sequence). The CDR3 contains 15 residues. V lost 5 bases to trimming and J lost 6 bases; unmatched junction nucleotides: 12. In nucleotides, the CDR3 is TGTGCCAGTAGTGCCCAGGCCTCGACAGGGTCTGAAGCTTTCTTT. This codes for CASSAQASTGSEAFF.

This clone was detected ten times or more. V is TRBV6-5 and J is TRBJ2-7, with TRBD2 identical over 10 bases. The germline CDR1 and CDR2 sequences are MNHEY and SVGAGI. There are 14 residues in the CDR3. The V and J ends lost 6 bases and 3 bases, in that order; junction bases with no gene match: 5. CDR3 protein: CASSLRTSGYEQYF. The DNA for the CDR3 is TGTGCCAGCAGCCTTCGGACTAGCGGCTACGAGCAGTACTTC.

On this clone itself: At the DNA level, this CDR3 is encoded by other sequences in the same sample as well. The chain links TRBV7-3 to TRBJ1-6; the match to TRBD1 covers 11 bases. Germline trimming cut 4 bases from V and 7 bases from J; bases unmatched to any gene: 3. Germline CDR1 and CDR2: SGHTA and FQGTGA. The CDR3 spans 15 residues. The CDR3 nucleotides are TGTGCCAGCAGCTGGACAGGGGGCGGGAATTCACCCCTCCACTTT. This gives the protein CASSWTGGGNSPLHF.

The chain is built from TRBV10-3 and TRBJ1-2; D is unresolved. The length of the CDR3 is 14 residues. V dropped 3 bases and J dropped 2 bases, with 10 bases sitting between them. CDR1 is ENHRY and CDR2 is SYGVKD in the germline V gene. The CDR3 nucleotides are TGTGCCATCAGTGACGGGCGACTGAACTATGGCTACACCTTC. It codes for CAISDGRLNYGYTF.

This clone was seen once. As DNA, the CDR3 is TGTGCCAGTAGTGCCTTGGACGGCTATGGCTACACCTTC. Translation gives CASSALDGYGYTF. The chain combines TRBV19 with TRBJ1-2; no clear D. Germline V gene lookup returns CDR1 LNHDA and CDR2 SQIVND (reference sequence). V was shortened by 5 bases and J by 4 bases, with 11 bases between the two germline ends. CDR3 length equals 13 residues.

The rearrangement joins TRBV29-1 to TRBJ1-4, with D uncertain. This CDR3 is built from 12 residues. Per germline, CDR1 SQVTM and CDR2 ANQGSEA. The germline V and J ends were trimmed by 3 bases and 6 bases, with 8 bases remaining between them. DNA of the CDR3: TGCAGCGTTGAGGGCGCCGATGAAAAACTGTTTTTT. It specifies CSVEGADEKLFF.

V and J are TRBV15 and TRBJ1-1; the D gene is possibly TRBD1 (6 bases). Germline-derived CDR1 and CDR2 are LNHNV and YYDKDF (reference sequence). CDR3 length: 12 amino acids. The CDR3 coding sequence is TGTGCTGCAGGACAGATGAACACTGAAGCTTTCTTT. Amino acid sequence: CAAGQMNTEAFF.

This sequence joins TRBV4-1 and TRBJ2-2; TRBD2 aligns across 10 bases. There are 17 residues in the CDR3. Per the germline V gene, CDR1 is MGHRA and CDR2 is YSYEKL. J was trimmed by 4 bases and V by 3 bases; bases with no gene match: 8. Here the CDR3 DNA reads TGCGCCAGCAGCCAGGAAGCGGGGGGGCCCGGCACCGGGGAGCTGTTTTTT. Protein product: CASSQEAGGPGTGELFF.

The V call is TRBV18, the J call TRBJ1-1; unclear D gene. Germline V gives CDR1 KGHSH, CDR2 LQKENI. The V end lost 6 bases, the J end lost 3 bases, and 14 bases lay between the germline ends. This CDR3 contains 14 residues. CDR3 region: CASSSLLEDTEAFF. The CDR3, as DNA: TGTGCCAGCTCGTCCCTCCTTGAGGACACTGAAGCTTTCTTT.